These T cell receptor beta chains were read from a single sample in a study of memory CD8 T cells in hepatitis C reinfection. Libraries were prepared by immunoSEQ multiplex PCR; TCRdb keeps only in-frame clonotypes and omits some of them. The profile shows more than 35,000 clones, around 89% of them singletons. Sample: naive CD8+ T cells sorted from blood. These TCRs come from a man aged 18 to 35 with hepatitis C virus infection. Both conserved end residues are part of each CDR3. The D gene is left open where the match is weak.

V gene,D gene,J gene,CDR3 length,CDR3 protein
TRBV7-9,TRBD2,TRBJ2-1,15,CASSSLTSGGDEQFF
TRBV18,-,TRBJ2-1,15,CASSPISDRYNEQFF
TRBV5-4,TRBD1,TRBJ1-4,16,CASSFRTGGTNEKLFF
TRBV7-8,TRBD2,TRBJ2-2,14,CASSSGLDSGELFF
TRBV7-2,-,TRBJ2-1,14,CASRVVGATNEQFF
TRBV5-4,TRBD2,TRBJ2-5,17,CASRLAGRGRAAETQYF
TRBV4-1,TRBD1,TRBJ2-2,16,CASSLPGTVNTGELFF
TRBV6-1,-,TRBJ1-1,13,CASSDWRNTEAFF
TRBV6-5,TRBD1,TRBJ1-5,13,CASRGQGSQPQHF
TRBV19,TRBD1,TRBJ1-2,15,CASSDGQGYIYGYTF
TRBV4-2,-,TRBJ1-1,15,CASSPEGTGNTEAFF
TRBV7-2,-,TRBJ2-1,15,CASSLDQGFVNEQFF
TRBV7-9,TRBD2,TRBJ2-5,17,CASSLIGLAGFQETQYF
TRBV27,TRBD1,TRBJ1-1,15,CASSTWTGGPTEAFF
TRBV5-1,-,TRBJ2-3,16,CASSMDRSGGVDTQYF
TRBV4-2,-,TRBJ2-7,15,CASSLLRQGKVEQYF
TRBV5-6,-,TRBJ2-5,13,CASSLGLQETQYF
TRBV4-3,TRBD2,TRBJ2-2,18,CASSQDGEWREHTGELFF
TRBV19,TRBD2,TRBJ2-2,15,CASSSGTRSAGELFF
TRBV5-6,TRBD1,TRBJ1-4,16,CASSWGTGPPNEKLFF
TRBV19,-,TRBJ2-1,13,CASSVPTVGEQFF
TRBV7-9,-,TRBJ1-1,15,CASSLVRGIEGEAFF
TRBV29-1,TRBD2,TRBJ2-7,16,CSVELASSGGSYEQYF
TRBV5-6,-,TRBJ2-5,15,CASSSRTEYQETQYF
TRBV6-6,TRBD1,TRBJ1-1,15,CASSSWTGWNTEAFF
TRBV4-2,TRBD1,TRBJ2-2,14,CASSPYRGGGELFF
TRBV10-3,-,TRBJ2-7,15,CAISEVGYGDNEQYF
TRBV6-1,TRBD1,TRBJ2-7,14,CASTLDRDSYEQYF
TRBV12-5,TRBD2,TRBJ2-3,17,CASGLALATASTDTQYF
TRBV5-1,TRBD2,TRBJ2-1,19,CASSLGLGLAGGGHNEQFF
TRBV6-5,-,TRBJ2-1,15,CASSYPTGTIDEQFF
TRBV4-3,-,TRBJ2-6,17,CASSQQGVTTGANVLTF
TRBV6-6,-,TRBJ1-5,15,CASSYSYGGKQPQHF
TRBV7-9,-,TRBJ1-2,12,CASSGQHYGYTF
TRBV4-2,-,TRBJ1-4,17,CASSQEILTGANEKLFF
TRBV2,TRBD1,TRBJ2-7,14,CASSEGDRGDEQYF
TRBV14,-,TRBJ2-3,16,CASSQESPRSTDTQYF
TRBV6-4,TRBD1,TRBJ1-1,18,CASSHKSGTGGLNTEAFF
TRBV19,TRBD2,TRBJ2-1,16,CASSIVREVAWNEQFF
TRBV6-6,-,TRBJ1-1,14,CASKQDEMNTEAFF
TRBV7-3,TRBD2,TRBJ2-7,16,CASSLWGGRAFYEQYF
TRBV10-1,TRBD1,TRBJ2-3,16,CASSDPGTGSTDTQYF
TRBV18,-,TRBJ2-2,12,CASSQTTGELFF
TRBV5-4,TRBD1,TRBJ2-5,16,CASSSSARGNQETQYF
TRBV7-9,TRBD2,TRBJ2-3,19,CASSFPGLAEPSSTDTQYF